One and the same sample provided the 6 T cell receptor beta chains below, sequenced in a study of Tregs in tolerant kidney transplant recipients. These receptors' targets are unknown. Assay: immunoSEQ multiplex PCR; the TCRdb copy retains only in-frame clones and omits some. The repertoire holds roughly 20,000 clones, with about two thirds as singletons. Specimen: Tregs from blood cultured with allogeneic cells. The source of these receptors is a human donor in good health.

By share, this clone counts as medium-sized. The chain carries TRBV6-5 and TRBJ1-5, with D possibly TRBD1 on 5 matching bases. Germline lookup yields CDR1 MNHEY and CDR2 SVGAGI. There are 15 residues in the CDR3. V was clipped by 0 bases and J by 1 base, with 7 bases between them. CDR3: CASSYSRTSNQPQHF. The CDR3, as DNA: TGTGCCAGCAGTTACTCTAGGACAAGCAATCAGCCCCAGCATTTT.

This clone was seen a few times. CDR3 residues: CASSSRVPGGDSPLHF. The CDR3 region has the DNA TGTGCCAGCAGCTCTCGGGTTCCCGGGGGGGATTCACCCCTCCACTTT. The chain uses TRBV9 and TRBJ1-6; possible D gene TRBD1, 5 bases. Germline loops: CDR1 SGDLS, CDR2 YYNGEE. The CDR3 length is 16 residues. V gave up 4 bases and J gave up 8 bases, with 19 bases separating them. The whole variable domain, remainder taken from reference TRBV9 and TRBJ1-6, is DSGVTQTPKHLITATGQRVTLRCSPRSGDLSVYWYQQSLDQGLQFLIQYYNGEERAKGNILERFSAQQFPDLHSELNLSSLELGDSALYFCASSSRVPGGDSPLHFGNGTRLTVT.

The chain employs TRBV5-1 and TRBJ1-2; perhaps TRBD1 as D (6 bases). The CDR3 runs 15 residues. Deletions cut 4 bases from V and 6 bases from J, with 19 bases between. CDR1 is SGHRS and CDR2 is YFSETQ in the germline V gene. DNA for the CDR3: TGCGCCAGCAGCCCCACCCCGGGGGCTCACGATGGCTACACCTTC. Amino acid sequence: CASSPTPGAHDGYTF.

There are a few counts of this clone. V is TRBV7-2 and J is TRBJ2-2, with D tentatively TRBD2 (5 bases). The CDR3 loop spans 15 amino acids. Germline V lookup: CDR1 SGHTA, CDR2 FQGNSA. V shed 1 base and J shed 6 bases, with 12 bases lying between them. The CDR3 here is CASSLGLGVSGELFF. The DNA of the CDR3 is TGTGCCAGCAGCTTAGGGCTCGGGGTTTCCGGGGAGCTGTTTTTT.

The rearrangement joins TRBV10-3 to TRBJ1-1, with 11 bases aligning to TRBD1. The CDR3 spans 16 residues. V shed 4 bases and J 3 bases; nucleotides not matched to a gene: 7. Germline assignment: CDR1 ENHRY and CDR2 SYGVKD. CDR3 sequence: CAISAPDRGLHTEAFF. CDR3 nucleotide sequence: TGTGCCATCAGTGCGCCGGACAGGGGGCTACACACTGAAGCTTTCTTT.

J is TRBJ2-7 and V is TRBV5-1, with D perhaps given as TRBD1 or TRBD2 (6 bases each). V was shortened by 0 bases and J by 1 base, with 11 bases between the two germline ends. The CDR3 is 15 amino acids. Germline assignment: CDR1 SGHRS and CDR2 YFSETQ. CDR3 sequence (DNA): TGCGCCAGCAGCTTGGGTTGGGGGGCATCCTACGAGCAGTACTTC. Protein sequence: CASSLGWGASYEQYF.